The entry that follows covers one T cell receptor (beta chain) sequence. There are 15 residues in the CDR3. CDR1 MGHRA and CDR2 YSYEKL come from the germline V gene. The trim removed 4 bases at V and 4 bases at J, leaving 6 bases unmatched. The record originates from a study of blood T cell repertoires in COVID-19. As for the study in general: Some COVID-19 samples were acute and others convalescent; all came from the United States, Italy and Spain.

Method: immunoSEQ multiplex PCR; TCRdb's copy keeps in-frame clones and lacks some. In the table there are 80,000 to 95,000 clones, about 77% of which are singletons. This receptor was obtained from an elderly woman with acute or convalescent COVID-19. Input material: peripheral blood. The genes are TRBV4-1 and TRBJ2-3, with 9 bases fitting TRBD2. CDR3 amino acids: CASSPSGGRPDTQYF. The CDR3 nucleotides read TGCGCCAGCAGCCCCAGCGGGGGGCGCCCAGATACGCAGTATTTT.